This T cell receptor (beta chain) originates from a study of OX40 agonist ivuxolimab in advanced cancers. Findings and limits, study-wide: Those patients achieving a partial response at 0.1-3.0 mg/kg showed among the lowest clonal expansion.

Of note for this clone: Its antigen is undetermined.

Method: immunoSEQ multiplex PCR; TCRdb's copy keeps in-frame clones and lacks some. The table lists roughly 100,000 clones, around 86% of them singletons. V lost 3 bases to trimming and J lost 4 bases; unmatched junction nucleotides: 6. This CDR3 spans 15 amino acids. CDR1 is MNHEY and CDR2 is SMNVEV in the germline V gene (reference sequence). The gene calls are TRBV27 and TRBJ2-1; 7 bases are shared with TRBD2. The TCR originated in an adult with an advanced solid tumor such as melanoma, head and neck, liver or kidney cancer. The specimen comprised CD4+ or CD8+ T cells sorted from blood, sampled in a trial of the OX40 agonist ivuxolimab. The CDR3 reads CASSFRGVIYNEQFF. The CDR3, as DNA: TGTGCCAGCAGTTTCCGGGGGGTTATATACAATGAGCAGTTCTTC.